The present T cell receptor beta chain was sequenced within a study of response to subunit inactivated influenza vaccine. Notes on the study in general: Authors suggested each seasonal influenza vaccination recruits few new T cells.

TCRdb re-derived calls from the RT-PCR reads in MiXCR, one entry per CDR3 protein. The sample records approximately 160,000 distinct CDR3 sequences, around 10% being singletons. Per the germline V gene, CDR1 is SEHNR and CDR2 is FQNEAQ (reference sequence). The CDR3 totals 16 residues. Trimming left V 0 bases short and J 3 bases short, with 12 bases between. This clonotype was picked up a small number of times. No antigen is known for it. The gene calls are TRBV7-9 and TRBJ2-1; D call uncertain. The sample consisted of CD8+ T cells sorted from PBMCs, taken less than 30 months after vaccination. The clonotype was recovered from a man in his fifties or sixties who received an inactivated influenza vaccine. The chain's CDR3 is CASSLAATALYNEQFF. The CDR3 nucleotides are TGTGCCAGCAGCTTAGCCGCGACGGCACTCTACAATGAGCAGTTCTTC. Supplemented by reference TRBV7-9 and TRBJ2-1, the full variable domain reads DTGVSQNPRHKITKRGQNVTFRCDPISEHNRLYWYRQTLGQGPEFLTYFQNEAQLEKSRLLSDRFSAERPKGSFSTLEIQRTEQGDSAMYLCASSLAATALYNEQFFGPGTRLTVL.